Each of the 25 T cell receptor beta chains below was sequenced from the same sample in a study of blood T cell repertoires in COVID-19. Produced via immunoSEQ multiplex PCR; TCRdb's table is partial and in-frame only. The table shows about 220,000 clones, with almost 85% occurring only once. The material sequenced was PBMCs or T cells enriched from blood (not recorded which). The source of these receptors is a man in his forties who had recovered from COVID-19.

The chain joins TRBV14 to TRBJ2-5; tentatively, D is TRBD2 (6 bases). V lost 0 bases to trimming and J lost 4 bases, with 9 bases between them. This CDR3 region has 14 residues. The germline gives CDR1 SGHDN, CDR2 FVKESK. In DNA, the CDR3 is TGTGCCAGCAGCCAAGACCGGAGGGCAGAGACCCAGTACTTC. Protein sequence: CASSQDRRAETQYF.

V usage is TRBV5-1 and J usage is TRBJ2-2, with 7 bases that match TRBD2. The J segment lost 3 bases and the V segment lost 3 bases, leaving 17 bases of the junction unmatched. The CDR3 has 19 residues. Germline V gene lookup returns CDR1 SGHRS and CDR2 YFSETQ. CDR3 sequence reads: CASSYGGGRGGRDTGELFF. CDR3 coding DNA: TGCGCCAGCAGCTATGGCGGCGGGAGAGGTGGTAGGGACACCGGGGAGCTGTTTTTT.

The rearrangement joins TRBV5-5 to TRBJ2-5, with D possibly TRBD1 on 6 matching bases. This CDR3 has 13 amino acids. Trimming removed 2 bases at V and 1 base at J, with 6 bases between. Germline V CDR1 and CDR2: SGHKS, YYEKEE (reference sequence). CDR3 region: CASSLQGQETQYF. The CDR3 DNA reads TGTGCCAGCAGCTTACAGGGCCAAGAGACCCAGTACTTC.

The chain combines TRBV3-1 (or the pseudogene TRBV3-2) with TRBJ1-5, with D unclear. Trimming removed 4 bases from V and 5 bases from J, with 6 bases in between. Germline CDR1 LGHDT, CDR2 YNNKEL (reference sequence). The CDR3 length is 12 residues. DNA of the CDR3: TGTGCCAGCAGCCTATCCCATCAGCCCCAGCATTTT. It is translated as CASSLSHQPQHF.

V gene TRBV19 combines with J gene TRBJ1-3; 8 nucleotides match TRBD1. V trimming: 9 bases; J trimming: 4 bases; junction bases outside the gene matches: 2. The CDR3 contains 12 residues. Germline V gene data show CDR1 as LNHDA and CDR2 as SQIVND (reference sequence). Written as DNA, the CDR3 is TGTGCCAGCCGGGACAGGGGAAACACCATATATTTT. Its protein product is CASRDRGNTIYF.

J is TRBJ1-1 and V is TRBV28; D is unresolved. CDR1 is MDHEN and CDR2 is SYDVKM in the germline V gene. This CDR3 spans 12 amino acids. Trimming pared 2 bases from V and 2 bases from J, leaving 3 bases between. CDR3: CASSLQNTEAFF. DNA of the CDR3: TGTGCCAGCAGTTTACAAAACACTGAAGCTTTCTTT.

The chain has TRBV10-3 and TRBJ2-1; D not resolved. The germline gives CDR1 ENHRY, CDR2 SYGVKD. The ends were cut back, 3 bases at V and 0 bases at J, with 12 bases in the middle. The CDR3 sequence is 16 residues long. The CDR3, as DNA: TGTGCCATCAGTGAAGCGACGTCGAGCTCCTACAATGAGCAGTTCTTC. Protein sequence: CAISEATSSSYNEQFF.

This clone was observed a handful of times. This chain connects TRBV2 to TRBJ1-2, with 10 nucleotides matching TRBD1. V was clipped by 6 bases and J by 7 bases; unmatched bases: 8. This CDR3 is built from 14 residues. Germline-derived CDR1 and CDR2 are SNHLY and FYNNEI. The CDR3 DNA sequence: TGTGCCAGCAGCGGGGACAGGGGCAAGTCTGGCTACACCTTC. Residues: CASSGDRGKSGYTF.

In its sample, this clone was seen once. The V gene is TRBV7-3, the J gene TRBJ2-3; 8 nucleotides align to TRBD2. In germline, CDR1 is SGHTA, CDR2 FQGTGA. The CDR3 is made up of 16 amino acids. J was trimmed by 3 bases and V by 4 bases; bases with no gene match: 9. The CDR3 DNA follows: TGTGCCAGCAGCTCCCGGAGTAGCGGGGAAACAGATACGCAGTATTTT. Translating gives CASSSRSSGETDTQYF.

The chain recombines TRBV5-1 with TRBJ1-6; possibly TRBD1 for D (6 bases). Germline CDR1 SGHRS, CDR2 YFSETQ. The CDR3 runs to 15 residues. V was shortened by 8 bases and J by 5 bases, with 17 bases between the two germline ends. The CDR3 region has the DNA TGCGCCAGTACAACAGGGACCAACAATAATTCACCCCTCCACTTT. Translation: CASTTGTNNNSPLHF.

The sample holds one count of this clone. The chain couples TRBV10-1 to TRBJ2-3, with 9 bases aligning to TRBD2. Per the germline V gene, CDR1 is WNHNN and CDR2 is SYGVQD (reference sequence). V trimming: 8 bases; J trimming: 3 bases; junction bases outside the gene matches: 3. The CDR3 totals 13 residues. CDR3 DNA sequence: TGCGCCAGCCATAGCGGGAGTACAGATACGCAGTATTTT. Protein: CASHSGSTDTQYF.

The gene calls are TRBV27 and TRBJ1-2; 7 bases agree with TRBD1. Germline assignment: CDR1 MNHEY and CDR2 SMNVEV (reference sequence). The CDR3 loop spans 14 amino acids. Trimming took 3 bases from V and 4 from J; bases not matched to a gene: 5. CDR3 region: CASSFHRGGYGYTF. The CDR3 nucleotides are TGTGCCAGCAGTTTCCACAGGGGCGGCTATGGCTACACCTTC.

The chain combines TRBV11-2 with TRBJ2-5; 9 nucleotides agree with TRBD2. The CDR3 consists of 17 residues. From germline, CDR1 is SGHAT and CDR2 FQNNGV. Losses at the gene ends were 5 bases for V and 5 bases for J; bases not matched to a gene: 15. In DNA, the CDR3 is TGTGCCAGCAGCCCGAAACCGGGACTAGCTACCCGGGAGACCCAGTACTTC. This sequence encodes CASSPKPGLATRETQYF.

The V gene is TRBV7-3, the J gene TRBJ2-1; D ambiguous. Trimming took off 3 bases at V and 7 bases at J, with 10 bases between the two ends. The germline CDR1 and CDR2 sequences are SGHTA and FQGTGA. There are 13 residues in the CDR3. Written as DNA, the CDR3 is TGTGCCAGCAGCTTCCCCGACATTAATGAGCAGTTCTTC. It encodes CASSFPDINEQFF. The entire variable domain, with the rest obtained from reference TRBV7-3 and TRBJ2-1, is as follows: GAGVSQTPSNKVTEKGKYVELRCDPISGHTALYWYRQSLGQGPEFLIYFQGTGAADDSGLPNDRFFAVRPEGSVSTLKIQRTERGDSAVYLCASSFPDINEQFFGPGTRLTVL.

The chain employs TRBV6-5 and TRBJ1-6; 7 nucleotides line up with TRBD1. Germline CDR1 MNHEY, CDR2 SVGAGI. The V segment lost 6 bases and the J segment 8 bases; nucleotides outside the gene matches: 4. CDR3 size: 13 residues. The CDR3 region has the DNA TGTGCCAGCAGCCGGGACAGAGATTCACCCCTCCACTTT. Its protein is CASSRDRDSPLHF.

The V gene is TRBV3-1 (or the pseudogene TRBV3-2), the J gene TRBJ1-1; D is perhaps TRBD1 (5 bases). The germline V gene has CDR1 LGHDT and CDR2 YNNKEL (reference sequence). Trimming left V 3 bases short and J 7 bases short, with 9 bases between. The CDR3 has 12 residues. CDR3 coding DNA: TGTGCCAGCAGCCAGGGGCCGGTTGAAGCTTTCTTT. Its translation: CASSQGPVEAFF.

The V gene is TRBV6-5, the J gene TRBJ2-5; TRBD1 matches at 7 bases. V dropped 7 bases and J dropped 7; count of bases not matched to a gene: 12. This CDR3 spans 14 amino acids. Germline assignment: CDR1 MNHEY and CDR2 SVGAGI. The CDR3 bases are TGTGCCAGCACCAAAGACAGGGTCGGTTGGACCCAGTACTTC. Protein product: CASTKDRVGWTQYF.

The sample holds a few counts of this clone. V is TRBV14 and J is TRBJ2-2; the match to TRBD1 covers 7 bases. Trimming cost V 5 bases and J 3 bases; bases outside gene matches: 3. The germline V gene has CDR1 SGHDN and CDR2 FVKESK. The CDR3 spans 14 residues. The CDR3 DNA reads as TGTGCCAGCAGCAACAGGGGTTACACCGGGGAGCTGTTTTTT. Translating gives CASSNRGYTGELFF.

The chain recombines TRBV6-5 with TRBJ2-1; D perhaps matches TRBD1 (6 bases). CDR3 length: 14 amino acids. The V end lost 8 bases, the J end lost 4 bases, and 15 bases lay between the germline ends. Germline V gives CDR1 MNHEY, CDR2 SVGAGI. The CDR3 DNA is TGTGCCAGCCAGGGGCTAAGGTATTACAATGAGCAGTTCTTC. This gives the protein CASQGLRYYNEQFF.

This rearrangement joins TRBV3-1 (or the pseudogene TRBV3-2) to TRBJ2-3; 9 nucleotides agree with TRBD2. The CDR3 sequence is 16 residues long. V lost 1 base, J lost 3 bases, and 5 bases stayed unmatched. Germline assignment: CDR1 LGHDT and CDR2 YNNKEL (reference sequence). CDR3: CASSQGAGGWTDTQYF. DNA of the CDR3: TGTGCCAGCAGCCAAGGAGCGGGAGGTTGGACAGATACGCAGTATTTT.

This clone is a singleton in its sample. V gene TRBV28 combines with J gene TRBJ2-3; 8 bases line up with TRBD1. From germline, CDR1 is MDHEN and CDR2 SYDVKM. This CDR3 contains 13 residues. The V and J ends lost 6 bases and 4 bases, in that order; junction bases with no gene match: 3. The CDR3 sequence is CASRLTGADTQYF. CDR3 coding DNA: TGTGCCAGCAGACTGACAGGGGCAGATACGCAGTATTTT.

V is TRBV7-9 and J is TRBJ1-4; 9 bases match TRBD1. CDR1 is SEHNR and CDR2 is FQNEAQ in the germline V gene (reference sequence). The CDR3 runs 14 residues. The ends lost 5 bases at V and 8 bases at J; junction bases unmatched: 6. This CDR3 reads CASSIGQGFEKLFF. CDR3 nucleotide sequence: TGTGCCAGCAGCATTGGACAGGGGTTCGAAAAACTGTTTTTT.

The chain uses TRBV7-9 and TRBJ1-6, with 7 bases identical to TRBD1. From germline, CDR1 is SEHNR and CDR2 FQNEAQ (reference sequence). There are 15 residues in the CDR3. Unmatched junction bases numbered 11, after V lost 5 bases and J lost 10 bases. CDR3: CASSPHGQVGSPLHF. In DNA, the CDR3 is TGTGCCAGCAGCCCCCACGGACAGGTGGGATCACCCCTCCACTTT.

The rearrangement uses TRBV9 and TRBJ1-4, with 9 nucleotides matching TRBD1. After removal of 3 bases from V and 8 bases from J, the junction contained 8 bases not matched to a gene. Looked up from germline, CDR1 is SGDLS and CDR2 is YYNGEE. The CDR3 consists of 15 residues. CDR3 sequence reads: CASSGGTGPTEKLFF. CDR3 nucleotide sequence: TGTGCCAGCAGCGGAGGGACAGGGCCTACGGAAAAACTGTTTTTT.

The chain carries TRBV28 and TRBJ1-1, with 8 bases aligning to TRBD1. V trimming: 6 bases; J trimming: 5 bases; junction bases outside the gene matches: 8. This CDR3 has 14 residues. Germline V gene sequence: CDR1 MDHEN, CDR2 SYDVKM. The CDR3 reads CASRGQGANTEAFF. CDR3 nucleotides: TGTGCCAGCAGGGGGCAGGGGGCTAATACTGAAGCTTTCTTT.